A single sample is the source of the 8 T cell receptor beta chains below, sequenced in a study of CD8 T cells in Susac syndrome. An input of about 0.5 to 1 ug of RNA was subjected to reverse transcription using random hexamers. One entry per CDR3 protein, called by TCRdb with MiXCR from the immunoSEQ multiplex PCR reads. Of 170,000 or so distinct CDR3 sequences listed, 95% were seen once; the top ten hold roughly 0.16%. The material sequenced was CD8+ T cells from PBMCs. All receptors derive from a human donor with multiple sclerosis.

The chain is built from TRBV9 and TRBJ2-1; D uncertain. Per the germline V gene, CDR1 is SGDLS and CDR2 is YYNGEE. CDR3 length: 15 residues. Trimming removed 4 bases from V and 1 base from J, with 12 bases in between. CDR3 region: CASSPRMTSYNEQFF. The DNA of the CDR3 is TGTGCCAGCAGCCCCCGCATGACTTCCTACAATGAGCAGTTCTTC.

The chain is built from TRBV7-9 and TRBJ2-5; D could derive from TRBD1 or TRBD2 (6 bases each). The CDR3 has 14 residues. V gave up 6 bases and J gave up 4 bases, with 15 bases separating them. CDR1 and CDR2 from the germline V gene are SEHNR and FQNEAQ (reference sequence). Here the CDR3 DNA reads TGTGCCAGCAGAATAGGGGGGCGAGGAGAGACCCAGTACTTC. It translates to CASRIGGRGETQYF.

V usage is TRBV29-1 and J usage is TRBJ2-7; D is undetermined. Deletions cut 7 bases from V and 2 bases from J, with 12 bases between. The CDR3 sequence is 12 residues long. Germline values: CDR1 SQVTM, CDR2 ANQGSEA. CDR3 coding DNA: TGCAGCGCCGTCGTAACACCCTACGAGCAGTACTTC. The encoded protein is CSAVVTPYEQYF.

CDR3: CASSFTPLSAGGSGYTF. The CDR3 DNA sequence: TGTGCCAGCAGTTTTACCCCTCTTTCGGCAGGGGGCTCTGGCTACACCTTC. The J gene is TRBJ1-2, the V gene TRBV27; 8 nucleotides agree with TRBD1. Losses at the gene ends were 3 bases for V and 7 bases for J; bases not matched to a gene: 16. The germline V gene encodes CDR1 MNHEY and CDR2 SMNVEV (reference sequence). The CDR3 is 17 amino acids.

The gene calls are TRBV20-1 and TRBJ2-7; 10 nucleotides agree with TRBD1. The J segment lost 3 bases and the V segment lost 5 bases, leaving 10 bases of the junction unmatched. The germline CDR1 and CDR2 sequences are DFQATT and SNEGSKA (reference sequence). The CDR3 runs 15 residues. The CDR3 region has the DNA TGCAGTGCTCCAACCGGGACAGGGGCTCTCTACGAGCAGTACTTC. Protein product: CSAPTGTGALYEQYF.

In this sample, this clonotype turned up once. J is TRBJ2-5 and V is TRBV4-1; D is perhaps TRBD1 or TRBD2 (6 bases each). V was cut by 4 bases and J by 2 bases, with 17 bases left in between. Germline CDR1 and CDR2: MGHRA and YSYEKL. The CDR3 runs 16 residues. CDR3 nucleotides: TGCGCCAGCAGCCCGCCATGGGGGGCAGGGCAAGAGACCCAGTACTTC. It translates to CASSPPWGAGQETQYF.

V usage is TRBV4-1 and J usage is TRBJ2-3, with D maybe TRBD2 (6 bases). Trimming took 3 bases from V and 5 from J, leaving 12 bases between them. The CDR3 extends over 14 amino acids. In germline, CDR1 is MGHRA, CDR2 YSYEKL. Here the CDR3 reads CASSQEGRGDTQYF. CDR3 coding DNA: TGCGCCAGCAGCCAGGAGGGAAGGGGAGATACGCAGTATTTT.

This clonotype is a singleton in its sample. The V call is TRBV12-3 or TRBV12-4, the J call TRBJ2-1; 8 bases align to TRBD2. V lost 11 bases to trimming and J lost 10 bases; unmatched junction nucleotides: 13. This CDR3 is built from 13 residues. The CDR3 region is CAVGLAGGMEQFF. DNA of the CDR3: TGTGCCGTCGGGTTGGCGGGGGGTATGGAGCAGTTCTTC.